This T cell receptor beta chain was sequenced for a study of cytomegalovirus exposure and HLA in healthy donors. Background on the study: An analysis done earlier identified roughly 120 million unique TCR beta sequences from about 179 million T cells.

Regarding the study as a whole: A later analysis found that most CMV-associated TCR beta chains appeared HLA-restricted. It was reported that TCR beta sequences correctly inferred the HLA-A and HLA-B alleles for most subjects.

Note on this clone: Antigen specificity is unknown.

In the PCR, 60 Vbeta and 13 Jbeta primers were used. Here immunoSEQ multiplex PCR was the method, and the copy in TCRdb shows in-frame clones only, minus some. The sample carries 100,000 to 150,000 clones, about 81% recorded once. Germline CDR1 reads LGHNA; CDR2 reads YSLEER. V trimming: 1 base; J trimming: 6 bases; junction bases outside the gene matches: 2. The CDR3 length is 14 residues. Sample: PBMCs. The J gene is TRBJ2-7, the V gene TRBV4-3, with 11 bases identical to TRBD2. This clonotype was sampled from a woman aged 40 to 55 in good health and CMV-seropositive. CDR3 residues: CASSQVLAGVEQYF. CDR3 in DNA: TGCGCCAGCAGCCAAGTACTAGCGGGGGTCGAGCAGTACTTC.